This record covers a single TCR beta chain. This sample stems from a study of control samples from healthy donors and cancer patients. From germline, CDR1 is SEHNR and CDR2 FQNEAQ (reference sequence). The CDR3 is 13 amino acids. V was trimmed by 4 bases and J by 1 base, leaving 7 bases between them. Using immunoSEQ multiplex PCR, the repertoire was profiled, and TCRdb retains in-frame clones only, with some absent. The data hold fewer than 95,000 clones, with around nine tenths observed a single time. V is TRBV7-9 and J is TRBJ1-1, with D hard to call. The sequence derives from a man between 25 and 39 years old in good health. Sequences were obtained from blood. The CDR3 sequence: CASSSSRNTEAFF. The CDR3 DNA reads as TGTGCCAGCAGCTCGTCAAGGAACACTGAAGCTTTCTTT.